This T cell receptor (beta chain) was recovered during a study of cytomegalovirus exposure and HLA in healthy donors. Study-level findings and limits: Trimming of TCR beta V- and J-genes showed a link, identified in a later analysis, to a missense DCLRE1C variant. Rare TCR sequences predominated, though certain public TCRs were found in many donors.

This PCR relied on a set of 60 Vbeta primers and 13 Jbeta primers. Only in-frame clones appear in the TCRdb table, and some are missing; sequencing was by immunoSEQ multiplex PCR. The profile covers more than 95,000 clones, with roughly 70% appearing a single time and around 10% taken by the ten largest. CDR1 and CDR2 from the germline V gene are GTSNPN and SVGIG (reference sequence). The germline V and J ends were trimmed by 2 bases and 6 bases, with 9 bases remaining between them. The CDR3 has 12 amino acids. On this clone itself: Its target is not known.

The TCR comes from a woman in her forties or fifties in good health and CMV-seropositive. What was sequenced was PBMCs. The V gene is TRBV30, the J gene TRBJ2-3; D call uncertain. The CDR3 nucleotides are TGTGCCTGGAGTAGGAAGAGGGATACGCAGTATTTT. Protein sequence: CAWSRKRDTQYF.